Listed below are T cell receptor beta chains from one sample, sequenced in a study of shared clonotypes between healthy human individuals. Measured with immunoSEQ multiplex PCR; TCRdb has only the in-frame clones, and not every one. The sample holds 600,000 to 800,000 clones, approximately 72% seen once. Sequenced material: memory CD4+ T cells sorted from blood. These receptor sequences come from a woman aged 30 to 39 in good health. The CDR3 runs from the conserved cysteine through the conserved F or W. A D gene is named only where the DNA matches it firmly. Rows may omit the clone size; those that give it use once, few, many or a size class.

clone_size: once
v_call: TRBV2
d_call: TRBD1
j_call: TRBJ1-4
cdr3_aa: CASTTQGAANEKLFF
cdr3_nt: TGTGCCAGTACAACACAGGGGGCTGCTAATGAAAAACTGTTTTTT

clone_size: few
v_call: TRBV5-6
d_call: NA
j_call: TRBJ1-1
cdr3_aa: CASSIKGVQGRTEAFF
cdr3_nt: TGTGCCAGCAGCATTAAGGGGGTGCAGGGGAGAACTGAAGCTTTCTTT

clone_size: NA
v_call: TRBV2
d_call: NA
j_call: TRBJ1-2
cdr3_aa: CASNRDEGQEGYTF
cdr3_nt: TGTGCCAGCAATCGGGACGAGGGTCAGGAGGGCTACACCTTC

clone_size: NA
v_call: TRBV5-1
d_call: TRBD1
j_call: TRBJ1-1
cdr3_aa: CASSPAGQGKTEAFF
cdr3_nt: TGCGCCAGCAGCCCGGCGGGACAGGGTAAGACTGAAGCTTTCTTT

clone_size: NA
v_call: TRBV5-1
d_call: TRBD2
j_call: TRBJ2-5
cdr3_aa: CASSQGLVETQYF
cdr3_nt: TGCGCCAGCAGCCAAGGACTAGTAGAGACCCAGTACTTC

clone_size: NA
v_call: TRBV27
d_call: TRBD2
j_call: TRBJ2-3
cdr3_aa: CASSLWASGSSDTQYF
cdr3_nt: TGTGCCAGCAGTTTATGGGCTAGCGGAAGCTCAGATACGCAGTATTTT

clone_size: NA
v_call: TRBV4-1
d_call: NA
j_call: TRBJ1-2
cdr3_aa: CASSQLFRDSSGGYTF
cdr3_nt: TGCGCCAGCAGCCAATTGTTCCGAGACAGTTCGGGAGGCTACACCTTC

clone_size: NA
v_call: TRBV5-1
d_call: NA
j_call: TRBJ1-4
cdr3_aa: CASSPRTVATNEKLFF
cdr3_nt: TGCGCCAGCAGCCCACGGACGGTAGCAACTAATGAAAAACTGTTTTTT

clone_size: NA
v_call: TRBV18
d_call: TRBD2
j_call: TRBJ2-7
cdr3_aa: CASSPGLAGAEQYF
cdr3_nt: TGTGCCAGCTCACCGGGACTAGCGGGAGCCGAGCAGTACTTC

clone_size: NA
v_call: TRBV27
d_call: NA
j_call: TRBJ2-7
cdr3_aa: CASSRYGGGFRTYEQYF
cdr3_nt: TGTGCCAGCAGTCGTTATGGGGGGGGCTTTCGAACCTACGAGCAGTACTTC

clone_size: few
v_call: TRBV4-2
d_call: NA
j_call: TRBJ1-6
cdr3_aa: CASSQDVNNSPLHF
cdr3_nt: TGTGCCAGCAGCCAAGATGTCAATAATTCACCCCTCCACTTT

clone_size: few
v_call: TRBV21-1
d_call: NA
j_call: TRBJ2-7
cdr3_aa: CASTSGTGTYEQYF
cdr3_nt: TGTGCCAGCACTTCAGGGACGGGGACCTACGAGCAGTACTTC

clone_size: NA
v_call: TRBV10-2
d_call: TRBD1
j_call: TRBJ1-2
cdr3_aa: CASSQRGTGQGYTF
cdr3_nt: TGCGCCAGCAGTCAGAGAGGGACAGGGCAAGGCTACACCTTC

clone_size: NA
v_call: TRBV20-1
d_call: NA
j_call: TRBJ1-2
cdr3_aa: CSSGGYTF
cdr3_nt: TGCAGCTCAGGTGGCTACACCTTC

clone_size: NA
v_call: TRBV5-1
d_call: TRBD1
j_call: TRBJ2-5
cdr3_aa: CASSLDPRTGQETQYF
cdr3_nt: TGCGCCAGCAGCTTAGACCCCAGGACAGGGCAAGAGACCCAGTACTTC

clone_size: NA
v_call: TRBV29-1
d_call: NA
j_call: TRBJ1-2
cdr3_aa: CSVEEWYGYTF
cdr3_nt: TGCAGCGTTGAAGAATGGTATGGCTACACCTTC

clone_size: few
v_call: TRBV5-1
d_call: TRBD2
j_call: TRBJ2-2
cdr3_aa: CASSTGTSGVGELFF
cdr3_nt: TGCGCCAGCAGCACCGGGACTAGCGGGGTCGGGGAGCTGTTTTTT

clone_size: NA
v_call: TRBV29-1
d_call: TRBD1
j_call: TRBJ2-7
cdr3_aa: CSVGSTGAEQYF
cdr3_nt: TGCAGCGTTGGGAGCACAGGGGCCGAGCAGTACTTC

clone_size: NA
v_call: TRBV7-9
d_call: TRBD1
j_call: TRBJ1-5
cdr3_aa: CASSFRKKGQGKKPQHF
cdr3_nt: TGTGCCAGCAGCTTCCGTAAAAAGGGACAGGGAAAGAAGCCCCAGCATTTT

clone_size: once
v_call: TRBV29-1
d_call: TRBD2
j_call: TRBJ2-3
cdr3_aa: CSAKREGYTDTQYF
cdr3_nt: TGCAGCGCCAAACGGGAGGGATACACAGATACGCAGTATTTT

clone_size: NA
v_call: TRBV7-9
d_call: NA
j_call: TRBJ2-1
cdr3_aa: CASSSRSGRADNEQFF
cdr3_nt: TGTGCCAGCAGCTCCCGCTCGGGACGAGCGGACAATGAGCAGTTCTTC

clone_size: NA
v_call: TRBV28
d_call: NA
j_call: TRBJ2-7
cdr3_aa: CASTSESSTYEQYF
cdr3_nt: TGTGCCAGCACCTCGGAGTCGTCCACCTACGAGCAGTACTTC

clone_size: NA
v_call: TRBV28
d_call: NA
j_call: TRBJ1-2
cdr3_aa: CASRLDRALGYTF
cdr3_nt: TGTGCCAGCAGGTTGGACAGAGCCTTGGGCTACACCTTC

clone_size: NA
v_call: TRBV28
d_call: NA
j_call: TRBJ2-7
cdr3_aa: CASSLLGFERPTYEQYF
cdr3_nt: TGTGCCAGCAGCCTGCTAGGCTTCGAAAGGCCCACCTACGAGCAGTACTTC

clone_size: NA
v_call: TRBV2
d_call: NA
j_call: TRBJ2-1
cdr3_aa: CASTGYNEQFF
cdr3_nt: TGTGCCAGCACGGGGTACAATGAGCAGTTCTTC

clone_size: NA
v_call: TRBV27
d_call: TRBD1
j_call: TRBJ2-2
cdr3_aa: CASSQRQGTGTGELFF
cdr3_nt: TGTGCCAGCAGTCAGAGACAGGGAACGGGCACCGGGGAGCTGTTTTTT

clone_size: NA
v_call: TRBV6-1
d_call: NA
j_call: TRBJ2-2
cdr3_aa: CASEQEYTGELFF
cdr3_nt: TGTGCCAGCGAGCAGGAGTACACCGGGGAGCTGTTTTTT

clone_size: NA
v_call: TRBV9
d_call: TRBD2
j_call: TRBJ2-2
cdr3_aa: CASSVRPGLAGGELFF
cdr3_nt: TGTGCCAGCAGCGTGAGACCGGGACTAGCGGGAGGGGAGCTGTTTTTT

clone_size: NA
v_call: TRBV7-2
d_call: TRBD2
j_call: TRBJ2-1
cdr3_aa: CASSLRTSGSGHEQFF
cdr3_nt: TGTGCCAGCAGCTTAAGGACTAGCGGGAGCGGCCATGAGCAGTTCTTC

clone_size: NA
v_call: TRBV15
d_call: NA
j_call: TRBJ1-3
cdr3_aa: CATSRDRTAGNTIYF
cdr3_nt: TGTGCCACCAGCAGAGATAGGACAGCTGGAAACACCATATATTTT

clone_size: few
v_call: TRBV2
d_call: NA
j_call: TRBJ1-3
cdr3_aa: CASSEIHAGNTIYF
cdr3_nt: TGTGCCAGCAGTGAAATACACGCTGGAAACACCATATATTTT

clone_size: NA
v_call: TRBV25-1
d_call: NA
j_call: TRBJ2-2
cdr3_aa: CASSEPPGGELFF
cdr3_nt: TGTGCCAGCAGTGAACCCCCGGGCGGGGAGCTGTTTTTT

clone_size: NA
v_call: TRBV18
d_call: TRBD1
j_call: TRBJ1-1
cdr3_aa: CASSQGGSEAFF
cdr3_nt: TGTGCCAGCTCCCAGGGGGGGTCTGAAGCTTTCTTT

clone_size: many
v_call: TRBV19
d_call: TRBD2
j_call: TRBJ2-2
cdr3_aa: CASKGGRNAGELFF
cdr3_nt: TGTGCCAGTAAGGGCGGGAGAAATGCCGGGGAGCTGTTTTTT

clone_size: NA
v_call: TRBV18
d_call: NA
j_call: TRBJ2-7
cdr3_aa: CASSPFPTYPYEQYF
cdr3_nt: TGTGCCAGCTCACCCTTCCCCACCTACCCCTACGAGCAGTACTTC

clone_size: NA
v_call: TRBV21-1
d_call: NA
j_call: TRBJ1-1
cdr3_aa: CASSIARDRATEAFF
cdr3_nt: TGTGCCAGCAGCATCGCCCGGGACAGGGCTACCGAAGCTTTCTTT

clone_size: NA
v_call: TRBV18
d_call: TRBD1
j_call: TRBJ2-7
cdr3_aa: CASSPGGGTESYEQYF
cdr3_nt: TGTGCCAGCTCACCCGGAGGTGGGACAGAAAGCTACGAGCAGTACTTC

clone_size: NA
v_call: TRBV5-1
d_call: NA
j_call: TRBJ1-1
cdr3_aa: CASSFRANTEAFF
cdr3_nt: TGCGCCAGCAGCTTCCGGGCCAACACTGAAGCTTTCTTT

clone_size: once
v_call: TRBV5-1
d_call: NA
j_call: TRBJ2-5
cdr3_aa: CASSFPLHQETQYF
cdr3_nt: TGCGCCAGCAGCTTCCCATTGCACCAAGAGACCCAGTACTTC

clone_size: NA
v_call: TRBV5-1
d_call: TRBD2
j_call: TRBJ2-3
cdr3_aa: CASSLGLAGGGADTQYF
cdr3_nt: TGCGCCAGCAGCCTCGGACTAGCGGGAGGCGGAGCAGATACGCAGTATTTT

clone_size: once
v_call: TRBV10-3
d_call: NA
j_call: TRBJ2-5
cdr3_aa: CAASGEGETQYF
cdr3_nt: TGCGCCGCCTCCGGGGAAGGAGAGACCCAGTACTTC

clone_size: many
v_call: TRBV27
d_call: NA
j_call: TRBJ1-3
cdr3_aa: CASSSRTSGNTIYF
cdr3_nt: TGTGCCAGCAGTTCACGGACGTCTGGAAACACCATATATTTT

clone_size: NA
v_call: TRBV5-4
d_call: NA
j_call: TRBJ1-4
cdr3_aa: CASSLLGSTNEKLFF
cdr3_nt: TGTGCCAGCAGCTTGTTGGGCAGCACTAATGAAAAACTGTTTTTT

clone_size: NA
v_call: TRBV7-9
d_call: NA
j_call: TRBJ2-2
cdr3_aa: CASSPQHGELFF
cdr3_nt: TGTGCCAGCAGCCCGCAGCACGGGGAGCTGTTTTTT

clone_size: once
v_call: TRBV5-1
d_call: NA
j_call: TRBJ1-2
cdr3_aa: CASSLDVRSNYGYTF
cdr3_nt: TGCGCCAGCAGCTTGGATGTCCGTTCAAACTATGGCTACACCTTC

clone_size: NA
v_call: TRBV5-6
d_call: NA
j_call: TRBJ2-7
cdr3_aa: CASSFWDVSYEQYF
cdr3_nt: TGTGCCAGCAGCTTCTGGGACGTCTCCTACGAGCAGTACTTC